This TCR beta chain was sequenced in a study of T cells in Graves' hyperthyroidism and ophthalmopathy. Study conclusions and caveats: Before onset, by a median of around six months, the model predicted ophthalmopathy. Most clonotypes expanded in thyroid above 0.001 were likewise present in blood.

A patient was excluded if there was uncontrolled infection, other autoimmune disease, pregnancy or lactation. Diagnosis rested on symptoms, serum thyroxine and TRAb, thyroid ultrasound, and orbital computed tomography. The length of the CDR3 is 14 residues. CDR1 and CDR2 (germline): SQVTM, ANQGSEA. The junction had 6 bases not matched to a gene; V was cut back by 3 bases and J by 2 bases. RNA transcripts yielded amplified TCR beta CDR3 regions. RT-PCR in the first round (using the HTBI primer set) targeted the TCR CDR3. TCRdb re-called the multiplex PCR reads through MiXCR, storing one row per CDR3 protein. Among about 410,000 distinct CDR3 sequences, roughly 14% were seen once, and the ten largest hold 13%. At least ten counts were recorded for this clonotype. Its antigen is as yet unknown.

The receptor comes from a man between 18 and 29 years old with Graves' ophthalmopathy. The genes are TRBV29-1 and TRBJ2-7; 8 bases fit TRBD1. Sequencing was carried out using blood. DNA of the CDR3: TGCAGCGTTGAGCTCCGGGACAGGCCCTACGAGCAGTACTTC. It is translated as CSVELRDRPYEQYF.